A selection of T cell receptor beta chains follows, all from one sample in a study of CD8 T cells in Susac syndrome. TCRdb re-derived calls from the immunoSEQ multiplex PCR reads in MiXCR, one entry per CDR3 protein. Counted here are about 300,000 distinct CDR3 sequences, 85% occurring once; the ten biggest clones make up 0.21%. Sequencing used CD8+ T cells from PBMCs. These receptor sequences come from a human donor with multiple sclerosis. Both conserved end residues are part of each CDR3. D genes are given only for firm matches. Clone sizes are given selectively: once, few, many, or a class where the clone is expanded.

V gene: TRBV12-3/TRBV12-4
clone size: .
D gene: .
J gene: TRBJ1-1
CDR3 protein: CASSGQQGTEAFF
CDR3 DNA: TGTGCCAGCAGTGGGCAGCAGGGAACTGAAGCTTTCTTT

V gene: TRBV6-2/TRBV6-3
clone size: .
D gene: .
J gene: TRBJ2-7
CDR3 protein: CASSVPGTDSYEQYF
CDR3 DNA: TGTGCCAGCAGTGTCCCCGGGACGGATTCCTACGAGCAGTACTTC

V gene: TRBV11-2
clone size: .
D gene: .
J gene: TRBJ1-5
CDR3 protein: CASSLDGGTQPQHF
CDR3 DNA: TGTGCCAGCAGCTTAGACGGGGGTACTCAGCCCCAGCATTTT

V gene: TRBV4-3
clone size: few
D gene: .
J gene: TRBJ1-1
CDR3 protein: CASSQIGQLMNTEAFF
CDR3 DNA: TGCGCCAGCAGCCAGATCGGACAGCTCATGAACACTGAAGCTTTCTTT

V gene: TRBV3-1
clone size: .
D gene: .
J gene: TRBJ2-3
CDR3 protein: CASSQGDGGTDTQYF
CDR3 DNA: TGTGCCAGCAGCCAAGGGGACGGAGGCACAGATACGCAGTATTTT

V gene: TRBV12-3/TRBV12-4
clone size: .
D gene: .
J gene: TRBJ1-2
CDR3 protein: CASRLTVGGLSHGYTF
CDR3 DNA: TGTGCCAGCAGGCTAACTGTGGGGGGGCTCTCTCATGGCTACACCTTC

V gene: TRBV20-1
clone size: once
D gene: TRBD2
J gene: TRBJ2-1
CDR3 protein: CSASPGGLAIEQFF
CDR3 DNA: TGCAGTGCTAGCCCCGGAGGACTAGCGATTGAGCAGTTCTTC

V gene: TRBV19
clone size: .
D gene: .
J gene: TRBJ2-7
CDR3 protein: CASGTTYEQYF
CDR3 DNA: TGTGCCAGTGGGACAACCTACGAGCAGTACTTC

V gene: TRBV4-3
clone size: .
D gene: .
J gene: TRBJ2-2
CDR3 protein: CASSQVSRGNTGELFF
CDR3 DNA: TGCGCCAGCAGCCAAGTTTCCCGCGGGAACACCGGGGAGCTGTTTTTT

V gene: TRBV28
clone size: .
D gene: TRBD2
J gene: TRBJ2-1
CDR3 protein: CASDPLAGGYNEQFF
CDR3 DNA: TGTGCCAGCGATCCCCTAGCGGGAGGTTACAATGAGCAGTTCTTC

V gene: TRBV7-6
clone size: .
D gene: TRBD2
J gene: TRBJ2-3
CDR3 protein: CASSTGLAQITDTQYF
CDR3 DNA: TGTGCCAGCAGCACGGGACTAGCGCAAATCACAGATACGCAGTATTTT

V gene: TRBV27
clone size: few
D gene: .
J gene: TRBJ1-1
CDR3 protein: CASSWGLNTEAFF
CDR3 DNA: TGTGCCAGCAGTTGGGGTTTGAACACTGAAGCTTTCTTT

V gene: TRBV23-1
clone size: .
D gene: .
J gene: TRBJ2-5
CDR3 protein: CASSPRVFQETQYF
CDR3 DNA: TGCGCCAGCAGTCCGCGGGTATTCCAAGAGACCCAGTACTTC

V gene: TRBV15
clone size: .
D gene: TRBD1
J gene: TRBJ2-1
CDR3 protein: CATSRDRGPYNEQFF
CDR3 DNA: TGTGCCACCAGCAGGGACAGGGGTCCCTACAATGAGCAGTTCTTC

V gene: TRBV5-1
clone size: .
D gene: TRBD2
J gene: TRBJ2-1
CDR3 protein: CASTLAGFYNEQFF
CDR3 DNA: TGCGCCAGCACACTAGCGGGATTCTACAATGAGCAGTTCTTC

V gene: TRBV5-6
clone size: .
D gene: .
J gene: TRBJ2-5
CDR3 protein: CASSLNGRGGGETQYF
CDR3 DNA: TGTGCCAGCAGCTTGAACGGCCGGGGTGGTGGTGAGACCCAGTACTTC

V gene: TRBV19
clone size: .
D gene: .
J gene: TRBJ2-1
CDR3 protein: CASVPGYSGKGPYNEQFF
CDR3 DNA: TGTGCCAGTGTTCCAGGGTATTCGGGGAAGGGGCCCTACAATGAGCAGTTCTTC

V gene: TRBV28
clone size: .
D gene: .
J gene: TRBJ2-2
CDR3 protein: CASTTAGPNTGELFF
CDR3 DNA: TGTGCCAGCACCACCGCGGGCCCGAACACCGGGGAGCTGTTTTTT

V gene: TRBV20-1
clone size: .
D gene: .
J gene: TRBJ1-1
CDR3 protein: CSARDRLNTEAFF
CDR3 DNA: TGCAGTGCTAGGGACAGATTGAACACTGAAGCTTTCTTT

V gene: TRBV20-1
clone size: .
D gene: .
J gene: TRBJ2-7
CDR3 protein: CSARDSIYEQYF
CDR3 DNA: TGCAGTGCTAGGGACTCAATTTACGAGCAGTACTTC

V gene: TRBV6-5
clone size: .
D gene: .
J gene: TRBJ2-7
CDR3 protein: CASSNPSERGTLGEQYF
CDR3 DNA: TGTGCCAGCAGTAACCCGTCGGAGCGCGGCACCTTGGGCGAGCAGTACTTC

V gene: TRBV5-4
clone size: .
D gene: .
J gene: TRBJ2-7
CDR3 protein: CASSRLDSSYEQYF
CDR3 DNA: TGTGCCAGCAGCCGACTTGACAGCTCCTACGAGCAGTACTTC

V gene: TRBV6-2/TRBV6-3
clone size: .
D gene: TRBD2
J gene: TRBJ2-7
CDR3 protein: CASSPGTSRSSYEQYF
CDR3 DNA: TGTGCCAGCAGCCCCGGGACTAGCAGAAGCTCCTACGAGCAGTACTTC

V gene: TRBV12-3/TRBV12-4
clone size: .
D gene: .
J gene: TRBJ1-5
CDR3 protein: CASSFELQRPQHF
CDR3 DNA: TGTGCCAGCAGTTTTGAGCTCCAGAGGCCCCAGCATTTT

V gene: TRBV28
clone size: .
D gene: .
J gene: TRBJ2-7
CDR3 protein: CASDREAGDSYEQYF
CDR3 DNA: TGTGCCAGCGATCGGGAAGCGGGCGACTCCTACGAGCAGTACTTC

V gene: TRBV5-6
clone size: .
D gene: .
J gene: TRBJ2-1
CDR3 protein: CASSFGSDEQFF
CDR3 DNA: TGTGCCAGCAGCTTCGGATCGGATGAGCAGTTCTTC

V gene: TRBV28
clone size: .
D gene: .
J gene: TRBJ2-6
CDR3 protein: CASSFPAGPGANVLTF
CDR3 DNA: TGTGCCAGCAGTTTCCCCGCAGGGCCTGGGGCCAACGTCCTGACTTTC

V gene: TRBV27
clone size: few
D gene: .
J gene: TRBJ2-7
CDR3 protein: CASSTGQSYEQYF
CDR3 DNA: TGTGCCAGCAGCACCGGACAGTCCTACGAGCAGTACTTC

V gene: TRBV18
clone size: .
D gene: .
J gene: TRBJ2-1
CDR3 protein: CASSNEYRLSYNEQFF
CDR3 DNA: TGTGCCAGCTCCAATGAGTACAGGTTATCCTACAATGAGCAGTTCTTC

V gene: TRBV4-1
clone size: .
D gene: .
J gene: TRBJ2-5
CDR3 protein: CASSQGATAQETQYF
CDR3 DNA: TGCGCCAGCAGCCAAGGAGCGACAGCCCAAGAGACCCAGTACTTC

V gene: TRBV20-1
clone size: .
D gene: .
J gene: TRBJ1-1
CDR3 protein: CSARVGGMNTEAFF
CDR3 DNA: TGCAGTGCTAGAGTGGGGGGAATGAACACTGAAGCTTTCTTT

V gene: TRBV6-6
clone size: .
D gene: .
J gene: TRBJ2-1
CDR3 protein: CASSLNSDYAYNEQFF
CDR3 DNA: TGTGCCAGCAGCCTTAATTCGGACTATGCCTACAATGAGCAGTTCTTC

V gene: TRBV5-6
clone size: .
D gene: .
J gene: TRBJ2-3
CDR3 protein: CASSFGVLRSTDTQYF
CDR3 DNA: TGTGCCAGCAGCTTCGGGGTCTTAAGAAGCACAGATACGCAGTATTTT

V gene: TRBV7-3
clone size: .
D gene: TRBD2
J gene: TRBJ2-3
CDR3 protein: CASSGSGIFTDTQYF
CDR3 DNA: TGTGCCAGCAGCGGAAGCGGGATTTTCACAGATACGCAGTATTTT

V gene: TRBV5-6
clone size: .
D gene: .
J gene: TRBJ2-1
CDR3 protein: CASSLVSYSSYNEQFF
CDR3 DNA: TGTGCCAGCAGCTTGGTGAGCTATAGCTCCTACAATGAGCAGTTCTTC

V gene: TRBV5-6
clone size: .
D gene: .
J gene: TRBJ2-7
CDR3 protein: CASSSLAPHEQYF
CDR3 DNA: TGTGCCAGCAGCTCTCTAGCTCCCCACGAGCAGTACTTC

V gene: TRBV7-9
clone size: .
D gene: .
J gene: TRBJ2-7
CDR3 protein: CASTPGRGAGHEQYF
CDR3 DNA: TGTGCCAGCACCCCAGGGAGAGGGGCTGGCCACGAGCAGTACTTC

V gene: TRBV6-5
clone size: .
D gene: TRBD2
J gene: TRBJ2-3
CDR3 protein: CASSYASGRADTQYF
CDR3 DNA: TGTGCCAGCAGTTACGCTAGCGGGAGAGCAGATACGCAGTATTTT

V gene: TRBV4-3
clone size: once
D gene: TRBD1
J gene: TRBJ2-2
CDR3 protein: CASSLGTGSTGELFF
CDR3 DNA: TGCGCCAGCAGCCTGGGGACAGGGTCCACCGGGGAGCTGTTTTTT

V gene: TRBV6-4
clone size: .
D gene: .
J gene: TRBJ2-1
CDR3 protein: CASSDRLNSYNEQFF
CDR3 DNA: TGTGCCAGCAGTGACCGGCTGAACTCCTACAATGAGCAGTTCTTC